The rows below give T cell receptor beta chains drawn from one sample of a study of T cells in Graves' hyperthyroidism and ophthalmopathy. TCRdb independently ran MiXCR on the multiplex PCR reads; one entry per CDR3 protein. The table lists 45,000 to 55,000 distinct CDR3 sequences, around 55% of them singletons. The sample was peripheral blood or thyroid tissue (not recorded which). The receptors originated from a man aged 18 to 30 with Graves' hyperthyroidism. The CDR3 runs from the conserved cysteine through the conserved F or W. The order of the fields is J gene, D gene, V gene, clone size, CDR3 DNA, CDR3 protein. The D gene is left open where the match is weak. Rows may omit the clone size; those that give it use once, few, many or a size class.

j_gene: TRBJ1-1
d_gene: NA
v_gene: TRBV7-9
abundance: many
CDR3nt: TGTGCCAGCAACCCGGGCCTTTCCCCGCAAATGAACACTGAAGCTTTCTTT
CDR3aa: CASNPGLSPQMNTEAFF

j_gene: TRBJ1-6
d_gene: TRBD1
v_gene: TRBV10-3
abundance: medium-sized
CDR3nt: TGTGCCCAGGGGGCAGGACCTAATTCACCCCTCCACTTT
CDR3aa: CAQGAGPNSPLHF

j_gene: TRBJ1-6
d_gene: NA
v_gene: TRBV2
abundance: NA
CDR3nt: TGTGCCAGCAGTGAAGCCTTAGGTGTCCTCCACTTT
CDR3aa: CASSEALGVLHF

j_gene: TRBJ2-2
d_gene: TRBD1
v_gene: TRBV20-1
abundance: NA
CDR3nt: TGCAGTGCTAGAGGTTCGATGGACAGGGGGTACACCGGGGAGCTGTTTTTT
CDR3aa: CSARGSMDRGYTGELFF

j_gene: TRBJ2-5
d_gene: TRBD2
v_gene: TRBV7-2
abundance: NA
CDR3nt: TGTGCCAGCAGCTCCCCGGGACTAGCGGGGAGGGAGACCCAGTACTTC
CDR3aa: CASSSPGLAGRETQYF

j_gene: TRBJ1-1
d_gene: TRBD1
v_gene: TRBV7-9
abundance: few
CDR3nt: TGTGCCAGCAGCCCAGATCTGACAGGGGGTGCCCCGAAAGCTTTCTTT
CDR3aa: CASSPDLTGGAPKAFF

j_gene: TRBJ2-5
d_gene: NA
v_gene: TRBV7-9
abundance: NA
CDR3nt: TGTGCCAGCAGCTCCGCCGGGCAGGATAAGTTCTTC
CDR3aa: CASSSAGQDKFF

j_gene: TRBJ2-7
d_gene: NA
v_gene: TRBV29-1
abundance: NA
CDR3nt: TGCAGCGTTGAAGAAGTCTACGAGCAGTACTTC
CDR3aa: CSVEEVYEQYF

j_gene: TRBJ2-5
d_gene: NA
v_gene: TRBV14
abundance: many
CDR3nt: TGTGCCAGCAGCCAAGTTTTGTCGCGGCAAGAGACCCAGTACTTC
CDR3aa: CASSQVLSRQETQYF

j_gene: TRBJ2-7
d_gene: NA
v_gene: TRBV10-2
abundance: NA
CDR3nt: TGCGCCAGCAGACCGGGACTCCTCTCCTACGAGCAGTACTTC
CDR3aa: CASRPGLLSYEQYF

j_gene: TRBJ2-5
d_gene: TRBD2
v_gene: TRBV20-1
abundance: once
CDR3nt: TGCAGTGCTAGCGCGCTAGCGGGAGGGCAGGAGACCCAGTACTTC
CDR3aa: CSASALAGGQETQYF

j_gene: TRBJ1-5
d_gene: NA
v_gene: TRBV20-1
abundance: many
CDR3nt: TGCAGTGCCTCGAGGGACACCCTTAGCAATCAGCCCCAGCATTTT
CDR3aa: CSASRDTLSNQPQHF

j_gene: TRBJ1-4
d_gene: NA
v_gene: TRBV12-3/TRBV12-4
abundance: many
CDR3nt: TGTGCCAGCAGTTTATCCCCCACGACAGCAACTAATGAAAAACTGCTTTTT
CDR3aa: CASSLSPTTATNEKLLF

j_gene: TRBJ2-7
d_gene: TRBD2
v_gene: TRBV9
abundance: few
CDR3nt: TGTGCCAGCAGCTCAAGCGGACTAGCGGGTGTGGGGTACGAGCAGTACTTC
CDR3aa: CASSSSGLAGVGYEQYF

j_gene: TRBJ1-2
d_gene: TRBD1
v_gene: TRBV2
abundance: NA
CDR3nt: TGTGCCAGCAGTGTTGGTATGCGGGGGACAGGCCATGGCTACACCTTC
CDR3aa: CASSVGMRGTGHGYTF

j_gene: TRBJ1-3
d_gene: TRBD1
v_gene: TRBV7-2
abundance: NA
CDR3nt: TGTGCCAGCATGCGACAGGGGAATTCCGGAAACACCATATATTTT
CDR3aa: CASMRQGNSGNTIYF

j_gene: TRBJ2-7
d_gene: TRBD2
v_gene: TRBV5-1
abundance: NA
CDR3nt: TGCGCCAGCAGCCGCGACGGACTAGCGGGAGGGTCGGGGCAGTACTTC
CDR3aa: CASSRDGLAGGSGQYF

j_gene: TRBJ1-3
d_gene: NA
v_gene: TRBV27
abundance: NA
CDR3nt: TGTGCCAGCTCTTTGCGGGGGGCTGGAAACACCATATATTTT
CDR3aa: CASSLRGAGNTIYF

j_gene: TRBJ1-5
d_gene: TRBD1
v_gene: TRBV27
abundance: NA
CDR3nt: TGTGCCAGCAGTTTATCGGTACAGGGGAACGGGCATCAGCCCCAGCATTTT
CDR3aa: CASSLSVQGNGHQPQHF

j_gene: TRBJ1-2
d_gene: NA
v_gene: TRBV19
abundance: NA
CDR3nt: TGTGCCAGCAGCTCTCGCCAGATAGGGCGTTCTCCTAACTATGGCTACACCTTC
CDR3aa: CASSSRQIGRSPNYGYTF

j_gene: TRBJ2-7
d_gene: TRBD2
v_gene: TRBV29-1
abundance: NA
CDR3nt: TGCAGCGTTGATGGTCTAGCGGGTTATTACGAGCAGTACTTC
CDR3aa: CSVDGLAGYYEQYF

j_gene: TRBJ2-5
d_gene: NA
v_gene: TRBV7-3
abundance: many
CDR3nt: TGTGCCAGCAGCTTAACCGGTGGAGAGACCCAGTACTTC
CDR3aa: CASSLTGGETQYF

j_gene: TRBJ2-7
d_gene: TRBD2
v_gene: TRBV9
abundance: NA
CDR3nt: TGTGCCAGCAGCCAAAGACTAGCGGGAGGATACGAGCAGTACTTC
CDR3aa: CASSQRLAGGYEQYF

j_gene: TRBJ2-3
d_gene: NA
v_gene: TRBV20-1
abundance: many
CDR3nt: TGCAGTGCTAGCCCCTTTGGGGGTGAGGATACGCAGTATTTT
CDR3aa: CSASPFGGEDTQYF